This is a list of T cell receptor beta chains from one sample in a study of patients and donors after allogeneic stem cell transplantation. TCRdb itself ran the RT-PCR reads through MiXCR, one entry per CDR3 protein. The sample lists about 87,000 distinct CDR3 sequences, around 5% occurring once. Input material: blood, either unsorted or a sorted T cell fraction (not recorded which). The receptors shown here come from a human donor who was either an allogeneic HSCT recipient or a stem cell or donor lymphocyte infusion donor (not recorded which). It is not recorded whose cells these are; they may come from a transplant donor. The CDR3 runs from the conserved cysteine through the conserved F or W. A D gene is named only where the DNA matches it firmly. Clone size is stated in some rows and not others, as once, few, many or a class when expanded.

>TRBJ2-7|TRBV6-5|-|many
CASSYMGASYEQYF
TGTGCCAGCAGTTACATGGGCGCCAGCTACGAGCAGTACTTC
>TRBJ2-6|TRBV2|TRBD1|few
CASGGQGRTGANVLTF
TGTGCCTCTGGGGGACAGGGGCGCACTGGGGCCAACGTCCTGACTTTC
>TRBJ2-2|TRBV5-1|TRBD1|-
CASSYTGAGELFF
TGCGCCAGCAGCTACACAGGGGCCGGGGAGCTGTTTTTT
>TRBJ2-2|TRBV5-4|-|many
CASRSLWAGELFF
TGTGCCAGCAGATCTCTTTGGGCCGGGGAGCTGTTTTTT
>TRBJ1-2|TRBV18|-|-
CASSPGAGQLYGYTF
TGTGCCAGCTCACCAGGGGCAGGACAACTTTATGGCTACACCTTC
>TRBJ1-2|TRBV27|-|many
CASSPGTLNYGYTF
TGTGCCAGCAGTCCAGGAACCCTTAACTATGGCTACACCTTC
>TRBJ2-7|TRBV5-1|-|many
CASSLTLQGGHEQYF
TGCGCCAGCAGCTTGACGCTACAGGGAGGCCACGAGCAGTACTTC
>TRBJ2-2|TRBV12-3/TRBV12-4|TRBD2|many
CASSPGGYTGELFF
TGTGCCAGCAGCCCGGGGGGTTACACCGGGGAGCTGTTTTTT
>TRBJ2-3|TRBV20-1|-|many
CSARPGDTQYF
TGCAGTGCTAGACCTGGAGATACGCAGTATTTT
>TRBJ2-3|TRBV2|-|many
CATPTDKDTQYF
TGTGCCACCCCGACAGACAAGGATACGCAGTATTTT
>TRBJ1-6|TRBV27|-|-
CASSLKGPTNSPLHF
TGTGCCAGCAGTTTGAAGGGGCCGACTAATTCACCCCTCCACTTT
>TRBJ2-7|TRBV5-1|TRBD2|many
CASSASGGYEQYF
TGCGCCAGCAGCGCCAGCGGGGGGTACGAGCAGTACTTC
>TRBJ1-2|TRBV28|TRBD1|many
CASSPGTGGYTF
TGTGCCAGCAGTCCGGGGACAGGCGGCTACACCTTC
>TRBJ2-5|TRBV20-1|TRBD2|many
CSARPRGLAGNQETQYF
TGCAGTGCTAGACCCCGAGGACTAGCGGGAAACCAAGAGACCCAGTACTTC
>TRBJ1-5|TRBV18|TRBD1|few
CASSPQEGGRLQPQHF
TGTGCCAGCTCACCGCAAGAAGGGGGCAGGCTTCAGCCCCAGCATTTT
>TRBJ2-5|TRBV7-9|TRBD2|-
CASRDRTSQETQYF
TGTGCCAGCAGGGACCGGACTAGCCAAGAGACCCAGTACTTC
>TRBJ2-1|TRBV29-1|-|many
CSVDGRSSYNEQFF
TGCAGCGTTGACGGGAGAAGCTCCTACAATGAGCAGTTCTTC
>TRBJ2-3|TRBV10-3|-|many
CAISENTLDTQYF
TGTGCCATCAGTGAGAATACATTGGATACGCAGTATTTT
>TRBJ2-5|TRBV7-6|TRBD2|few
CASSLSLAGGETQYF
TGTGCCAGCAGCTTGTCGCTAGCGGGAGGGGAGACCCAGTACTTC
>TRBJ2-1|TRBV19|TRBD1|few
CASSDPAGGRYNEQFF
TGTGCCAGTAGTGACCCCGCAGGGGGCCGCTACAATGAGCAGTTCTTC
>TRBJ1-1|TRBV7-2|-|many
CASSLRWTVEAFF
TGTGCCAGCAGCTTACGGTGGACAGTTGAAGCTTTCTTT
>TRBJ2-2|TRBV5-1|-|many
CASRSVPNTGELFF
TGCGCCAGCAGATCAGTGCCCAACACCGGGGAGCTGTTTTTT
>TRBJ1-1|TRBV3-1|TRBD1|many
CASSQEGQSGAFF
TGTGCCAGCAGCCAAGAGGGACAGTCGGGAGCTTTCTTT
>TRBJ1-2|TRBV11-2|TRBD1|few
CASSSYRGPSSDYGYTF
TGTGCCAGCAGCTCCTACAGGGGGCCTTCCTCCGATTATGGCTACACCTTC
>TRBJ2-7|TRBV6-6|-|many
CASSYSDGEQYF
TGTGCCAGCAGTTACTCTGATGGGGAGCAGTACTTC
>TRBJ2-7|TRBV11-2|-|-
CASSSTGDSPGQYF
TGTGCCAGCAGCTCTACTGGGGACTCTCCGGGGCAGTACTTC
>TRBJ2-7|TRBV27|-|many
CASSAILNTEQYF
TGTGCCAGCAGTGCGATCCTCAACACCGAGCAGTACTTC
>TRBJ1-2|TRBV19|TRBD1|few
CASHKPGTGAANTGYTF
TGTGCCAGTCACAAACCCGGGACAGGGGCCGCGAATACAGGCTACACCTTC
>TRBJ2-1|TRBV7-2|TRBD2|many
CASSLGLAGEIDEQFF
TGTGCCAGCAGCCTCGGACTAGCGGGGGAGATCGATGAGCAGTTCTTC
>TRBJ1-1|TRBV28|-|many
CASSLTDGETEAFF
TGTGCCAGCAGTTTAACCGACGGTGAGACTGAAGCTTTCTTT
>TRBJ2-1|TRBV20-1|TRBD2|many
CSAFLLERGELNNEQFF
TGCAGTGCTTTCCTTCTTGAGCGGGGGGAACTAAACAATGAGCAGTTCTTC
>TRBJ1-1|TRBV27|-|few
CASSLSPAAGTEAFF
TGTGCCAGCAGTTTATCGCCCGCCGCGGGCACTGAAGCTTTCTTT
>TRBJ2-7|TRBV5-4|TRBD1|many
CASRDQGANEDEQYF
TGTGCCAGCAGAGATCAGGGGGCGAATGAGGACGAGCAGTACTTC
>TRBJ1-2|TRBV11-1|TRBD1|many
CASSSIFGTGFGDYGYTF
TGTGCCAGCAGCTCTATCTTCGGGACAGGGTTTGGTGACTATGGCTACACCTTC
>TRBJ2-1|TRBV20-1|TRBD1|few
CSARDQNRGWQFF
TGCAGTGCTAGAGACCAAAACAGGGGTTGGCAGTTCTTC
>TRBJ1-5|TRBV7-8|-|many
CASSLGEGRYSNQPQHF
TGTGCCAGCAGCTTAGGAGAGGGCCGATATAGCAATCAGCCCCAGCATTTT
>TRBJ2-1|TRBV12-3/TRBV12-4|-|many
CASSPSRGDEQFF
TGTGCCAGCAGTCCCTCCAGGGGGGATGAGCAGTTCTTC
>TRBJ1-1|TRBV5-1|TRBD1|few
CASSTRQGGDTEAFF
TGCGCCAGCAGCACCCGACAGGGCGGGGACACTGAAGCTTTCTTT
>TRBJ2-4|TRBV7-2|-|many
CASRLKVGQGKNIQYF
TGTGCCAGCAGATTAAAAGTAGGGCAGGGGAAAAACATTCAGTACTTC
>TRBJ1-4|TRBV7-9|-|-
CASSFRGEEKLFF
TGTGCCAGCAGCTTTCGGGGGGAGGAAAAACTGTTTTTT